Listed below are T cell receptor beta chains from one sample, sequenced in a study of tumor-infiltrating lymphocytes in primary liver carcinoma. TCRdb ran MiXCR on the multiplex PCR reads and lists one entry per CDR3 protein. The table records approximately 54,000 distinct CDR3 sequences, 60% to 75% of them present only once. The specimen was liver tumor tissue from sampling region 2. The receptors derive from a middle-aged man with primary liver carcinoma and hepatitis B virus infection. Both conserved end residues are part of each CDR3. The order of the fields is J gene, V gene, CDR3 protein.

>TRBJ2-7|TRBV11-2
CAISLLWGEQYF
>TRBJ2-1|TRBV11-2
CACSLGWGAGHFSNEQFF
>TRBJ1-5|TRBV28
CASTLDKGNQPQHF
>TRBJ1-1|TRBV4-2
CAISQDRDTEAIF
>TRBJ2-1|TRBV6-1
CSSSEDRAGKQFF
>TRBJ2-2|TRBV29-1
CSVEVGANTGELFF
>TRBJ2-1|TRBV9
CASNGGAPDNEQFF
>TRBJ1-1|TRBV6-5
CASSYGGSNTEAFF
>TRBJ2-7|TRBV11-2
CANSLTDTTYEQYF
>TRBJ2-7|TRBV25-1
CASTDARGGRNEQYF
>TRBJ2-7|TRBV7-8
CASSLAHLGPLSYEQYF
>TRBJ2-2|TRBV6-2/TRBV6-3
CAGSQLGLGSGELFF
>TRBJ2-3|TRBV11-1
CASSKGLAVSTCMQYF
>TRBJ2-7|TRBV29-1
CSVEEEGQGVYEQYF
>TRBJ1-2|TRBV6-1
CASRGQGGYGYIF
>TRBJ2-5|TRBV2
CASRRDYQETQYF
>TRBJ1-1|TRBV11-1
CASSWGDTEAFF
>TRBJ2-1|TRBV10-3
CAIKSGQGTYNEQFF
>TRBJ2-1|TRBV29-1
CSGLSGQGVDDHFF
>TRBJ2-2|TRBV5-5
CASNGGLAGDSNTGELFF
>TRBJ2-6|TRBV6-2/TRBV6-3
CASSLGQGTGADVLTF
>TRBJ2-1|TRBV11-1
CVSSFRTSGYNEQLF
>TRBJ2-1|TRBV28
CASSLVGFRAFGRKFF
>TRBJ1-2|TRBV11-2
CASSLGQGTLYGYTF
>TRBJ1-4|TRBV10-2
CASSETATNEKLFF
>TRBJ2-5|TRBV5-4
CASSLCVSSETQYF
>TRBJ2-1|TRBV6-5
CASRTDRAQTDEQFF
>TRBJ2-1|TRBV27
CASSGRRTSGRDINEQSF
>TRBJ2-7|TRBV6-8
CASSRGQVATREHYF
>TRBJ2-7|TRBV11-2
CASSLTVGLAGGGYMQYF
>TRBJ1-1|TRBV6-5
CATVGGVDTEAFF
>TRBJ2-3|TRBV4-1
CTSNQDILALDTQYF
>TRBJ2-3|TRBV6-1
CASSVTGSGTDTQYF
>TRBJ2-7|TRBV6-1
CATSLDRDSYEQYF
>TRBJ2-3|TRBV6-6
CASRPRATSLTYKQYF
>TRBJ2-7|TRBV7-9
CVSSLAAGQALREQYF
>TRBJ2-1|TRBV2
CASSPGLVDEQFF
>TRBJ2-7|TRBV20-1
CSALGDGGEQYF
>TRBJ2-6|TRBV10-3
CAVSEGEGTGANVLTF
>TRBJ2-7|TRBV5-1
CASSLTGESYEQHF
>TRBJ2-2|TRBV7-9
CASSPLDVDTRTGELFF
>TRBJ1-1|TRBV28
CASRSDSYTEAFF
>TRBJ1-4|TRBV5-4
CASSTGQINGKLFF
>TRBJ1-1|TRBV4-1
CASIPNMKTEAFF
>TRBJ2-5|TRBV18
CASSPGSFQETQYF
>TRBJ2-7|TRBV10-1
CSSSGAGPGYKQYF
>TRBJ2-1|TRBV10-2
CASSQEHILNEQFF
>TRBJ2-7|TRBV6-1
CANRGQGDYEQYF
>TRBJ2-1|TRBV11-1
CASSLGLAGEVDNYQFF
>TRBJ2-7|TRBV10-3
CAISGGEQPPYEQYF
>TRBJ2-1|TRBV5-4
CTSHSLGGVYNEQFF
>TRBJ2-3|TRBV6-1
CASGHLAGLTTDTQYF
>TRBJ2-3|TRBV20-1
CSATFGTDTQYF
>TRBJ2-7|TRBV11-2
CASSLSRSSYDQHF
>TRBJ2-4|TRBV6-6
CASSSPGQGVNIQYF